Below, 27 T cell receptor beta chains from the same sample are listed, as sequenced in a study of blood T cell repertoires in COVID-19. Sequencing was performed with immunoSEQ multiplex PCR; in TCRdb, only in-frame clones are kept and a portion is missing. The table records under 130,000 clones, approximately 85% of them present only once. Sequencing was performed on peripheral blood. Every receptor here comes from a human donor in a cohort sampled during active COVID-19.

This chain joins TRBV4-3 and TRBJ1-3, with D perhaps matching TRBD1 (6 bases). This CDR3 region has 16 residues. The V end was cut by 3 bases, the J end by 4 bases, with 16 bases between. CDR1 is LGHNA and CDR2 is YSLEER in the germline V gene. CDR3 loop: CASSQGAAGVGNTIYF. The CDR3 bases are TGCGCCAGCAGCCAGGGCGCGGCAGGGGTCGGAAACACCATATATTTT.

The genes are TRBV4-1 and TRBJ2-7, with 9 bases matching TRBD1. CDR3 length: 16 amino acids. Germline CDR1 reads MGHRA; CDR2 reads YSYEKL. Losses at the gene ends were 4 bases for V and 6 bases for J; bases not matched to a gene: 13. This chain's CDR3 is CASSRDRDRVLFEQYF. The CDR3 DNA reads as TGCGCCAGCAGCCGGGACCGGGACAGGGTTCTTTTCGAGCAGTACTTC.

The rearrangement uses TRBV28 and TRBJ1-2, with unresolved D. CDR3 length equals 15 residues. V was shortened by 3 bases and J by 5 bases, with 16 bases between the two germline ends. The germline V gene has CDR1 MDHEN and CDR2 SYDVKM. The CDR3 coding sequence is TGTGCCAGCAGTTTGGCGGGCAGGATAGTTTATGGCTACACCTTC. Translating it yields CASSLAGRIVYGYTF.

This clone has a handful of counts. The chain recombines TRBV27 with TRBJ1-2; no reliable D call. V lost 9 bases and J lost 7, with 15 bases in between. Germline assignment: CDR1 MNHEY and CDR2 SMNVEV (reference sequence). The CDR3 has 12 residues. The CDR3 DNA sequence: TGTGCCAGTACCGGAGCAAGTGGTGGCTACACCTTC. Protein sequence: CASTGASGGYTF.

The chain combines TRBV10-1 with TRBJ2-5; 12 nucleotides align to TRBD2. This CDR3 is built from 15 residues. V shed 4 bases and J 3 bases; nucleotides not matched to a gene: 3. The V gene's germline CDR1 is WNHNN and CDR2 SYGVQD (reference sequence). CDR3 nucleotide sequence: TGCGCCAGCAGTGTCTCTAGCGGGGGGGAAGAGACCCAGTACTTC. Protein: CASSVSSGGEETQYF.

The rearrangement joins TRBV13 to TRBJ2-1; 9 nucleotides agree with TRBD2. V shed 7 bases and J 4 bases; nucleotides not matched to a gene: 5. CDR1 is PRHDT, CDR2 FYEKMQ, per germline (reference sequence). The CDR3 spans 14 residues. The CDR3 here is CASTTSGLYNEQFF. For the CDR3, the DNA is TGTGCCAGCACTACTAGCGGGTTATACAATGAGCAGTTCTTC. Variable domain in full (rest from reference TRBV13 and TRBJ2-1): AAGVIQSPRHLIKEKRETATLKCYPIPRHDTVYWYQQGPGQDPQFLISFYEKMQSDKGSIPDRFSAQQFSDYHSELNMSSLELGDSALYFCASTTSGLYNEQFFGPGTRLTVL.

The V call is TRBV5-4, the J call TRBJ1-3; D not certain. Germline values: CDR1 SGHNT, CDR2 YYREEE (reference sequence). This CDR3 has 13 residues. V lost 3 bases and J lost 2, with 6 bases in between. CDR3 in amino acids: CASSSDPGNTIYF. CDR3 in DNA: TGTGCCAGCAGCTCAGATCCTGGAAACACCATATATTTT.

The chain joins TRBV19 to TRBJ2-3; 7 positions agree with TRBD1. CDR3 length: 15 amino acids. Germline values: CDR1 LNHDA, CDR2 SQIVND (reference sequence). Germline trimming cut 3 bases from V and 4 bases from J; bases unmatched to any gene: 7. The CDR3 protein is CASSMRAGGADTQYF. For the CDR3, the DNA is TGTGCCAGTAGTATGAGGGCAGGGGGAGCAGATACGCAGTATTTT.

The chain recombines TRBV7-9 with TRBJ2-1; D is uncertain. Per the germline V gene, CDR1 is SEHNR and CDR2 is FQNEAQ (reference sequence). V lost 2 bases, J lost 3 bases, and 11 bases lay in between. This CDR3 spans 15 amino acids. In DNA form, the CDR3 reads TGTGCCAGCAGCTTAATCACAAGAAACTACAATGAGCAGTTCTTC. Translating gives CASSLITRNYNEQFF. Using reference TRBV7-9 and TRBJ2-1 for the parts outside the CDR3, the full variable domain is DTGVSQNPRHKITKRGQNVTFRCDPISEHNRLYWYRQTLGQGPEFLTYFQNEAQLEKSRLLSDRFSAERPKGSFSTLEIQRTEQGDSAMYLCASSLITRNYNEQFFGPGTRLTVL.

The chain combines TRBV5-4 with TRBJ1-6; D possibly corresponds to TRBD1 (5 bases). CDR1 is SGHNT, CDR2 YYREEE, per germline (reference sequence). The germline V and J ends were trimmed by 0 bases and 7 bases, with 11 bases remaining between them. The CDR3 runs 15 residues. The DNA of the CDR3 is TGTGCCAGCAGCTTGGGAGGAGGGGCCAATTCACCCCTCCACTTT. Amino acids: CASSLGGGANSPLHF.

The CDR3 coding sequence is TGTGCCAGCACCCCAGGGGGCAGTTATGGAAACACCATATATTTT. Amino acids: CASTPGGSYGNTIYF. J is TRBJ1-3 and V is TRBV7-2; 8 positions agree with TRBD1. V shed 7 bases, J shed 3 bases, and the junction held 8 bases outside the gene matches. Germline CDR1 reads SGHTA; CDR2 reads FQGNSA. The CDR3 has 15 residues.

This clone showed up just a few times. This rearrangement joins TRBV6-2 or TRBV6-3 to TRBJ1-6, with 8 bases that match TRBD1. CDR3 length equals 15 residues. With 7 bases clipped from V and 13 bases from J, the junction kept 15 bases outside the gene matches. The germline V gene has CDR1 MNHEY and CDR2 SVGEGT. CDR3 DNA sequence: TGTGCCAGCAACCCCCTGACAGGGGAAGGCTCGCCCCTCCACTTT. Residues: CASNPLTGEGSPLHF.

This sequence joins TRBV4-1 and TRBJ2-5; 8 nucleotides match TRBD2. Germline-derived CDR1 and CDR2 are MGHRA and YSYEKL. With V trimmed by 3 bases and J by 4 bases, 7 bases remained unmatched. This CDR3 spans 15 amino acids. CDR3 loop: CASSQYGGAGETQYF. CDR3 nucleotides: TGCGCCAGCAGCCAGTACGGGGGGGCTGGAGAGACCCAGTACTTC.

This chain uses TRBV5-4 with TRBJ2-1; 8 bases align to TRBD1. Germline V gives CDR1 SGHNT, CDR2 YYREEE (reference sequence). Trimming removed 10 bases from V and 0 bases from J; junction bases left unmatched: 15. The CDR3 contains 17 residues. CDR3 sequence reads: CAAYRDRRQSSYNEQFF. CDR3 sequence (DNA): TGTGCCGCGTACCGGGACAGGAGACAAAGCTCCTACAATGAGCAGTTCTTC.

The chain is built from TRBV5-1 and TRBJ1-3; D is uncertain. This CDR3 has 16 amino acids. Germline lookup yields CDR1 SGHRS and CDR2 YFSETQ. V gave up 1 base and J gave up 1 base, with 12 bases separating them. The CDR3 bases are TGCGCCAGCAGCTTGCGGGGTCGAGGATCTGGAAACACCATATATTTT. Its protein is CASSLRGRGSGNTIYF.

The chain employs TRBV30 and TRBJ1-6; 10 bases are shared with TRBD1. The length of the CDR3 is 14 residues. Germline CDR1 and CDR2: GTSNPN and SVGIG (reference sequence). V dropped 3 bases and J dropped 10; count of bases not matched to a gene: 6. CDR3 residues: CAWSWTGGESPLHF. The CDR3 DNA is TGTGCCTGGAGCTGGACAGGGGGGGAGTCACCCCTCCACTTT. Full variable domain (remainder filled in from reference TRBV30 and TRBJ1-6): SQTIHQWPATLVQPVGSPLSLECTVEGTSNPNLYWYRQAAGRGLQLLFYSVGIGQISSEVPQNLSASRPQDRQFILSSKKLLLSDSGFYLCAWSWTGGESPLHFGNGTRLTVT.

This chain connects TRBV18 to TRBJ1-2, with D possibly TRBD1 on 5 matching bases. Trimming stripped 3 bases from V and 2 bases from J, with 16 bases between. The CDR3 extends over 16 amino acids. Germline CDR1 reads KGHSH; CDR2 reads LQKENI. The CDR3 region has the DNA TGTGCCAGCTCACCGTCAACGTTCGGGGGGAACTATGGCTACACCTTC. The encoded protein is CASSPSTFGGNYGYTF.

The chain couples TRBV7-9 to TRBJ2-1, with TRBD2 identical over 16 bases. The CDR3 extends over 15 amino acids. The V and J ends lost 5 bases and 8 bases, in that order; junction bases with no gene match: 3. Germline loops: CDR1 SEHNR, CDR2 FQNEAQ (reference sequence). CDR3 nucleotide sequence: TGTGCCAGCAGCCCGGGACTAGCGGGAGGGCATGAGCAGTTCTTC. Translated, it gives CASSPGLAGGHEQFF.

This chain's CDR3 is CASSFGIGQLSTDTQYF. The DNA of the CDR3 is TGTGCCAGCAGTTTTGGGATCGGACAGCTCTCCACAGATACGCAGTATTTT. The rearrangement links TRBV28 to TRBJ2-3, with D possibly being TRBD1 (6 bases). The V gene's germline CDR1 is MDHEN and CDR2 SYDVKM. There are 17 residues in the CDR3. Trimming shortened V by 3 bases and J by 2 bases, and 18 bases separated the two germline ends.

The chain couples TRBV18 to TRBJ2-7; 9 nucleotides agree with TRBD1. Germline lookup yields CDR1 KGHSH and CDR2 LQKENI. This CDR3 contains 14 residues. Unmatched junction bases numbered 7, after V lost 5 bases and J lost 5 bases. The CDR3 region has the DNA TGTGCCAGCTCAGCCGGGACAGGGCGCGACGAGCAGTACTTC. It codes for CASSAGTGRDEQYF.

This clone was detected once. The chain links TRBV5-1 to TRBJ1-1; a weak D match, TRBD1 (6 bases). The CDR3 sequence is 12 residues long. Germline lookup yields CDR1 SGHRS and CDR2 YFSETQ. The germline V and J ends were trimmed by 5 bases and 5 bases, with 10 bases remaining between them. This CDR3 is CASRLDRTEAFF. Here the CDR3 DNA reads TGCGCCAGCAGACTCGACAGGACTGAAGCTTTCTTT.

This clone has only a few counts. V usage is TRBV10-3 and J usage is TRBJ2-7, with 7 bases identical to TRBD1. CDR1 is ENHRY, CDR2 SYGVKD, per germline. The CDR3 has 14 amino acids. Trimming cost V 7 bases and J 1 base; bases outside gene matches: 7. This CDR3 is CAINSPGQSYEQYF. CDR3 coding DNA: TGTGCCATCAATAGTCCGGGACAGTCCTACGAGCAGTACTTC.

The rearrangement links TRBV4-2 to TRBJ2-5; TRBD2 agrees at 15 bases. Losses at the gene ends were 4 bases for V and 2 bases for J; bases not matched to a gene: 2. Germline V gives CDR1 LGHNA, CDR2 YNFKEQ. The CDR3 loop spans 16 amino acids. The CDR3 coding sequence is TGTGCCAGCAGCCCGGGACTAGCGGGAGGACAAGAGACCCAGTACTTC. Its translation: CASSPGLAGGQETQYF.

This chain links TRBV30 with TRBJ2-5; no definite D call. The CDR3 loop spans 15 amino acids. The germline gives CDR1 GTSNPN, CDR2 SVGIG (reference sequence). V was clipped by 2 bases and J by 0 bases, with 13 bases between them. CDR3 bases: TGTGCCTGGAGTCCCCCCGGGTGGTACCAAGAGACCCAGTACTTC. Translating gives CAWSPPGWYQETQYF.

The V call is TRBV4-3, the J call TRBJ2-7; tentative D call: TRBD1 (5 bases). This CDR3 is 15 amino acids long. The ends were cut back, 0 bases at V and 1 base at J, with 10 bases in the middle. Germline V gene sequence: CDR1 LGHNA, CDR2 YSLEER. The CDR3 DNA follows: TGCGCCAGCAGCCAAGACAGGGCAGGATCCTACGAGCAGTACTTC. It yields the protein CASSQDRAGSYEQYF.

This clone was recorded once. The rearrangement uses TRBV29-1 and TRBJ1-2; tentatively, D is TRBD1 (6 bases). This CDR3 region has 12 residues. Germline values: CDR1 SQVTM, CDR2 ANQGSEA. V lost 4 bases, J lost 6 bases, and 12 bases lay in between. Here the CDR3 DNA reads TGCAGCGTTGGGACAGCGAAAAATGGCTACACCTTC. Protein sequence: CSVGTAKNGYTF.

In DNA, the CDR3 is TGTGCCAGTAGTACGGTGGGGGCCAGGGGTAATTCACCCCTCCACTTT. Translation: CASSTVGARGNSPLHF. The J gene is TRBJ1-6, the V gene TRBV19, with D perhaps matching TRBD1 (6 bases). CDR1 LNHDA and CDR2 SQIVND come from the germline V gene (reference sequence). The CDR3 spans 16 residues. Trimming removed 4 bases from V and 6 bases from J, with 16 bases in between. Complete variable domain (other parts from reference TRBV19 and TRBJ1-6): DGGITQSPKYLFRKEGQNVTLSCEQNLNHDAMYWYRQDPGQGLRLIYYSQIVNDFQKGDIAEGYSVSREKKESFPLTVTSAQKNPTAFYLCASSTVGARGNSPLHFGNGTRLTVT.